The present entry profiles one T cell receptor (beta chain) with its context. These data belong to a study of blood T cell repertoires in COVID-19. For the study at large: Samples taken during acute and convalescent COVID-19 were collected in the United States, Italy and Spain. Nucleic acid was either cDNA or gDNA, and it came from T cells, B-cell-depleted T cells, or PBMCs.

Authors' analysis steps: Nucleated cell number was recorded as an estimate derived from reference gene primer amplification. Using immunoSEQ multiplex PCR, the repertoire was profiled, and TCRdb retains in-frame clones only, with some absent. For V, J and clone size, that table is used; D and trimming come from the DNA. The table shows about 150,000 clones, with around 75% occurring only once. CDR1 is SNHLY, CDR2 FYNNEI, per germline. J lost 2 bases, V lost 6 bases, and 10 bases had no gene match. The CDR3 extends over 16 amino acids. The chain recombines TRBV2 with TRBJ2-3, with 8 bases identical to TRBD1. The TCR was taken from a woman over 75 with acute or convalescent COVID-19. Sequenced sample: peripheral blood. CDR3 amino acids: CASRKRTGTPTDTQYF. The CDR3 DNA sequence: TGTGCCAGCAGAAAGAGGACAGGGACCCCCACAGATACGCAGTATTTT.